The sequence of this T cell receptor beta chain was determined in a study of T cell responses to AZD1222 COVID-19 vaccine. Germline trimming cut 0 bases from V and 4 bases from J; bases unmatched to any gene: 14. The germline CDR1 and CDR2 sequences are SGHNT and YENEEA. CDR3 length: 19 residues. Sequencing used immunoSEQ multiplex PCR; TCRdb keeps in-frame clones, though not all of them. The repertoire holds about 110,000 clones, 80% to 90% seen once, with roughly 15% in the top ten. V usage is TRBV11-3 and J usage is TRBJ1-1; TRBD1 matches 10 bases. The source of this sequence is an adult who received the AZD1222 COVID-19 vaccine. The specimen was peripheral blood, collected 28 days after the second AZD1222 dose. The CDR3 nucleotides are TGTGCCAGCAGCTTAGAGGAGGGGACAGGGGTGAGCAGAAGCACTGAAGCTTTCTTT. It yields the protein CASSLEEGTGVSRSTEAFF.